The entry below gives a single T cell receptor beta chain sequence along with its context. These data originate in a study of T-cell memory formation after mild COVID-19. CDR1 and CDR2 (germline): MNHEY, SVGEGT. This CDR3 contains 13 residues. V lost 10 bases, J lost 2 bases, and 15 bases lay in between. TCRdb used MiXCR to reprocess the 5' RACE reads, holding one entry per CDR3 protein. The table includes roughly 380,000 distinct CDR3 sequences, 25% to 30% detected once. J is TRBJ2-7 and V is TRBV6-2 or TRBV6-3, with a tentative D call TRBD1 (5 bases). This receptor was obtained from an adult woman who had mild COVID-19 (a few samples of this study predate the infection). Cell type and time point are not known. Sequencing was performed on PBMCs or a T cell subset sorted from them (not recorded which). CDR3 bases: TGTGCCACGCTGGACATCTCCCCCTACGAGCAGTACTTC. This translates into CATLDISPYEQYF.